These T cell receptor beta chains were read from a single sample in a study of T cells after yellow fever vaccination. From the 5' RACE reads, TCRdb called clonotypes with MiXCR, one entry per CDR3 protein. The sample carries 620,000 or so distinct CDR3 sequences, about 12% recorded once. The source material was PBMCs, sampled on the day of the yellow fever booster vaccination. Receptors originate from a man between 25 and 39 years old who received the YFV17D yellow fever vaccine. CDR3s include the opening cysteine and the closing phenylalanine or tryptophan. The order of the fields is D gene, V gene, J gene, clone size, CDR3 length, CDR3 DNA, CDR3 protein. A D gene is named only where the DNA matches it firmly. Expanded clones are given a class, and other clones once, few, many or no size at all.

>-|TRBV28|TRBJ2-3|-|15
TGTGCCAGCATCCCGGACACTGAGCGCACAGATACGCAGTATTTT
CASIPDTERTDTQYF
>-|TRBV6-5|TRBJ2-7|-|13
TGTGCCAGCAGGCCCTTGGGCTCTGTCGAGCAGTACTTC
CASRPLGSVEQYF
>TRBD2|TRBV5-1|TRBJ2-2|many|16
TGCGCCAGCACCCTGACCCGGACTAGTGCCACCGGGGAGCTGTTTTTT
CASTLTRTSATGELFF
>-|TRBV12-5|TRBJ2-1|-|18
TGTGCTAGTGGTTTGGTACGAGGGATCGCCTCCTCCTACAATGAGCAGTTCTTC
CASGLVRGIASSYNEQFF
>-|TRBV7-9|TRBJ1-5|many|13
TGTGCCAGCTCACGAAATAGCAATCAGCCCCAGCATTTT
CASSRNSNQPQHF
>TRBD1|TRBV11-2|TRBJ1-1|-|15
TGTGCCAGCAGTACAGGGGGGACAGCGAACACTGAAGCTTTCTTT
CASSTGGTANTEAFF
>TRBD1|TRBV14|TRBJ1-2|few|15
TGTGCCAGCAGCCAAGTAGGGGGCACGAACTATGGCTACACCTTC
CASSQVGGTNYGYTF
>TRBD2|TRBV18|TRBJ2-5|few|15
TGTGCCAGCTCCAGGACTAGCGGGGAACAGGAGACCCAGTACTTC
CASSRTSGEQETQYF
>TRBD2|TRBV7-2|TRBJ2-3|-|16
TGTGCCAGCAGCGTCCGGGGGGGACCATTCACAGATACGCAGTATTTT
CASSVRGGPFTDTQYF
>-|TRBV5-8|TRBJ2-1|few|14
TGTGCCAGTCGAAGACCGGGCGGTGGGGATGAGCAGTTCTTC
CASRRPGGGDEQFF
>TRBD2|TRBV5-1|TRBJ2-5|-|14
TGCGCCAGCAGCCCGGGGGGGTTTGAGGAGACCCAGTACTTC
CASSPGGFEETQYF
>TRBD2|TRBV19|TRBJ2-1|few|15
TGTGCCAGTAGCCTAAGGGCTAGCGGGAGTAATGAGCAGTTCTTC
CASSLRASGSNEQFF
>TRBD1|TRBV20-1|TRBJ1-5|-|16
TGCTGTGCTAGAGATCTCTCCAGGGGGGGCAATCAGCCCCAGCATTTT
CCARDLSRGGNQPQHF
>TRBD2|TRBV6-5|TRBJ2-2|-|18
TGTGCCAGCAGTTACTGGCAGGGGAGGACTAGCTCTTCCGGGAAGCTGTTTTTT
CASSYWQGRTSSSGKLFF
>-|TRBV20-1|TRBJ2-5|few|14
TGCAGTGCGAGTTTAGCGGAAAACCAAGAGACCCAGTACTTC
CSASLAENQETQYF
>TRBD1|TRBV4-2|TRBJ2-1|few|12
TGTGCCAGCAGCCGGGACAGGCGTGAGCAGTTCTTC
CASSRDRREQFF
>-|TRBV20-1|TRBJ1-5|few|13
TGCAGTGCTAGGGAAAACGCCAATCAGCCCCAGCATTTT
CSARENANQPQHF
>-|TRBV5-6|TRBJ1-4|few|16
TGTGCCAGCAGCTTGGGCGGGCTAGGGATTAATGAAAAACTGTTTTTT
CASSLGGLGINEKLFF
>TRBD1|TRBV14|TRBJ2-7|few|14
TGTGCCAGCAGCCGAAGGACAGGGATCAACGAGCAGTACTTC
CASSRRTGINEQYF
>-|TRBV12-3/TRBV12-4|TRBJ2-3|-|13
TGTGCCAGCAGTGGACCATTGGCAGATACGCAGTATTTT
CASSGPLADTQYF
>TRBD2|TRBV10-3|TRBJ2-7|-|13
TGTGCCATCTCCGGGACTAGCGGGATCGATCAGTACTTC
CAISGTSGIDQYF
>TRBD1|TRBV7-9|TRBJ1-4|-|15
TGTGCCAGCAGCGACAGGGGGCCTACTAATGAAAAACTGTTTTTT
CASSDRGPTNEKLFF
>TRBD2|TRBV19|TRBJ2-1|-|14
TGTGCCAGTAGTATAAGCCTAGCGGGGAATGAGCAGTTCTTC
CASSISLAGNEQFF
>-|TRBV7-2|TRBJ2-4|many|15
TGTGCCAGCAGCCCGGAGGGGGTCGGGAAAAACATTCAGTACTTC
CASSPEGVGKNIQYF
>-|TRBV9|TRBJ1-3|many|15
TGTGCCAGCAGCGGGGGGGGCAGAGCTGGAAACACCATATATTTT
CASSGGGRAGNTIYF
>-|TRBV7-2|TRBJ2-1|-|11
TGTGCCAGCAGCTCGAAACTCTCGCAGTTCTTC
CASSSKLSQFF
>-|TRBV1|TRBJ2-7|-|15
TGCACCAGCAGCCTTCGGTTAGGGGGCACCTACGAGCAGTACTTC
CTSSLRLGGTYEQYF
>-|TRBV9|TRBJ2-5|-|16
TGTGCCAGCAGCGTACCCTCGGGACGCGACGTAGAGACCCAGTACTTC
CASSVPSGRDVETQYF
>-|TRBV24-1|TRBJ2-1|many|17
TGTGCCACCAGTGATCCCGGCCGGGAAGCCCTGTACAATGAGCAGTTCTTC
CATSDPGREALYNEQFF
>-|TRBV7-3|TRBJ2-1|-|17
TGTGCCAGCAGCTTAACGTCATGGTCTCGCAATGGGAATGAGCAGTTCTTC
CASSLTSWSRNGNEQFF
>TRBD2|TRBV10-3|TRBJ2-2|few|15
TGTGCCATCAGTTTTGGCGGGAGTAAAACCGGGGAGCTGTTTTTT
CAISFGGSKTGELFF
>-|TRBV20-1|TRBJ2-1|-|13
TGCAGTGCTAGGAGGATAGCAAATGATGAGCAGTTCTTC
CSARRIANDEQFF
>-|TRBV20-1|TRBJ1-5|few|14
TGCAGTGCTAGAGATCCTCGGGGTGACCAGCCCCAGCATTTT
CSARDPRGDQPQHF
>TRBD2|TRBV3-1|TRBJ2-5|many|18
TGTGCCAGCCTCCGACGCGGGACGACTAGCGGGTACCAAGAGACCCAGTACTTC
CASLRRGTTSGYQETQYF
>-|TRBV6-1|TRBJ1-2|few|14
TGTGCCAGCAGATCAGGGACCCAGTATTATGGCTACACCTTC
CASRSGTQYYGYTF
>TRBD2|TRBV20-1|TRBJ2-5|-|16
TGCTGTGCTAGAGACGCAGGGAGGGGCGTCCAAGAGACCCAGTACTTC
CCARDAGRGVQETQYF
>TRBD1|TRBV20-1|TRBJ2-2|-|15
TGCAGTGCTACCCGGACAGGTTGGACCACCGGGGAGCTGTTTTTT
CSATRTGWTTGELFF